What follows are 25 T cell receptor beta chains derived from one specimen sequenced in a study of shared clonotypes between healthy human individuals. Clones were read by immunoSEQ multiplex PCR, and TCRdb kept only the in-frame ones, dropping some. The repertoire holds approximately 1,000,000 clones, with around 82% as singletons. What was sequenced was memory CD4+ T cells from PBMCs. Noted subset: CD45RA-negative fraction. All receptors derive from a man younger than 35 in good health. Some clones in this sample may be carry-over from other donors' samples.

This chain joins TRBV6-5 and TRBJ2-4; no reliable D call. The V end lost 2 bases, the J end lost 0 bases, and 11 bases lay between the germline ends. Germline values: CDR1 MNHEY, CDR2 SVGAGI. CDR3 length: 16 amino acids. DNA for the CDR3: TGTGCCAGCAGTTACGGCCTTCTCCTAGCCAAAAACATTCAGTACTTC. Amino acids: CASSYGLLLAKNIQYF.

The V call is TRBV4-3, the J call TRBJ2-3; unclear D gene. Between the trimmed V and J ends, which lost 4 bases and 1 base, there was a span of 12 bases. The CDR3 is 15 residues long. The germline V gene has CDR1 LGHNA and CDR2 YSLEER. CDR3 nucleotide sequence: TGCGCCAGCAGCCTAAGCAGCCTGGGCACAGATACGCAGTATTTT. As protein: CASSLSSLGTDTQYF.

The chain links TRBV7-2 to TRBJ2-7; 13 bases map to TRBD2. The CDR3 extends over 15 amino acids. The J segment lost 6 bases and the V segment lost 4 bases, leaving 6 bases of the junction unmatched. Germline V CDR1 and CDR2: SGHTA, FQGNSA. The CDR3 sequence is CASSYRTSGSPEQYF. The CDR3 nucleotides read TGTGCCAGCAGCTATAGGACTAGCGGGAGCCCCGAGCAGTACTTC.

V gene TRBV7-8 combines with J gene TRBJ2-3; 8 nucleotides agree with TRBD2. V was clipped by 0 bases and J by 13 bases; unmatched bases: 6. Germline CDR1 reads SGHVS; CDR2 reads FQNEAQ. CDR3 length: 13 residues. The CDR3 here is CASSLATAGVEYF. CDR3 nucleotides: TGTGCCAGCAGCTTAGCGACAGCGGGAGTAGAGTATTTT.

The chain employs TRBV6-1 and TRBJ2-7; D is perhaps TRBD2 (6 bases). Trimming took off 7 bases at V and 3 bases at J, with 13 bases between the two ends. The CDR3 has 13 amino acids. Germline V gene lookup returns CDR1 MNHNS and CDR2 SASEGT. The CDR3 sequence: CASKDRGSYEQYF. CDR3 nucleotides: TGTGCCAGCAAGGATCGGGGGAGCTACGAGCAGTACTTC.

The V gene is TRBV7-2, the J gene TRBJ1-1; D not certain. Germline V gene lookup returns CDR1 SGHTA and CDR2 FQGNSA. The V end was cut by 3 bases, the J end by 4 bases, with 9 bases between. The CDR3 has 13 amino acids. CDR3 sequence (DNA): TGTGCCAGCAGCTTCCGACATCTCACTGAAGCTTTCTTT. Residues: CASSFRHLTEAFF.

This chain joins TRBV5-6 and TRBJ1-5; D gene ambiguous. Trimming took 2 bases from V and 0 from J, leaving 6 bases between them. CDR3 length equals 14 residues. Germline CDR1 SGHDT, CDR2 YYEEEE. CDR3 protein: CASSFMGSNQPQHF. The CDR3 DNA reads TGTGCCAGCAGCTTTATGGGTAGCAATCAGCCCCAGCATTTT.

The chain recombines TRBV7-2 with TRBJ2-3; the D gene is possibly TRBD1 (5 bases). The V and J ends lost 6 bases and 6 bases respectively, with 19 bases between them. Germline CDR1 and CDR2: SGHTA and FQGNSA. The CDR3 runs to 15 residues. The CDR3 DNA reads as TGTGCCAGCAGTCCCATACAGGTACTTTCGGATACGCAGTATTTT. Amino acid sequence: CASSPIQVLSDTQYF.

The V call is TRBV11-1, the J call TRBJ2-3, with D unclear. V was trimmed by 0 bases and J by 2 bases, leaving 9 bases between them. The V gene's germline CDR1 is SGHAT and CDR2 FQDESV (reference sequence). The CDR3 totals 15 residues. Written as DNA, the CDR3 is TGTGCCAGCAGCTTAGCTGGGCGGTACACAGATACGCAGTATTTT. Protein: CASSLAGRYTDTQYF.

This chain connects TRBV7-9 to TRBJ1-1; 9 bases agree with TRBD1. Germline loops: CDR1 SEHNR, CDR2 FQNEAQ (reference sequence). V shed 5 bases, J shed 11 bases, and the junction held 9 bases outside the gene matches. CDR3 length equals 13 residues. CDR3 in amino acids: CASSRGQGSRAFF. In DNA form, the CDR3 reads TGTGCCAGCAGCCGGGGACAGGGAAGTAGGGCTTTCTTT. The full variable domain, in which reference TRBV7-9 and TRBJ1-1 provide the parts outside the CDR3, is DTGVSQNPRHKITKRGQNVTFRCDPISEHNRLYWYRQTLGQGPEFLTYFQNEAQLEKSRLLSDRFSAERPKGSFSTLEIQRTEQGDSAMYLCASSRGQGSRAFFGQGTRLTVV.

This chain connects TRBV9 to TRBJ2-1, with a tentative D call TRBD1 (6 bases). The V end lost 3 bases, the J end lost 0 bases, and 13 bases lay between the germline ends. CDR1 SGDLS and CDR2 YYNGEE come from the germline V gene. The CDR3 is 16 amino acids. Written as DNA, the CDR3 is TGTGCCAGCAGCGCAGGACAGCCGAGCTCCTACAATGAGCAGTTCTTC. This translates into CASSAGQPSSYNEQFF.

V gene TRBV30 combines with J gene TRBJ2-2; 8 nucleotides line up with TRBD1. CDR3 length: 14 amino acids. With V trimmed by 5 bases and J by 4 bases, 6 bases remained unmatched. The germline V gene encodes CDR1 GTSNPN and CDR2 SVGIG (reference sequence). Here the CDR3 DNA reads TGTGCCTGGCAGGGGGCGGCGAGCACCGGGGAGCTGTTTTTT. Protein: CAWQGAASTGELFF.

The chain couples TRBV19 to TRBJ2-7, with 7 nucleotides matching TRBD1. Looked up from germline, CDR1 is LNHDA and CDR2 is SQIVND (reference sequence). The CDR3 sequence is 14 residues long. V gave up 3 bases and J gave up 5 bases; unmatched junction bases: 7. The CDR3 sequence is CASSIHRGDNEQYF. The CDR3 DNA follows: TGTGCCAGTAGTATTCACAGGGGAGACAACGAGCAGTACTTC.

The rearrangement joins TRBV18 to TRBJ1-3; no definite D call. This CDR3 is 15 amino acids long. Trimming removed 4 bases at V and 3 bases at J, with 13 bases between. Germline CDR1 is KGHSH and CDR2 is LQKENI. DNA for the CDR3: TGTGCCAGCTCACTTGGGGTGCCTATTGGAAACACCATATATTTT. Residues: CASSLGVPIGNTIYF.

This chain connects TRBV15 to TRBJ1-2; D remains unclear. Germline V CDR1 and CDR2: LNHNV, YYDKDF (reference sequence). V lost 3 bases, J lost 7 bases, and 12 bases lay in between. This CDR3 contains 13 residues. CDR3 protein: CATSRELVGGYTF. The CDR3 region has the DNA TGTGCCACCAGCAGGGAACTGGTAGGTGGCTACACCTTC.

The chain recombines TRBV10-2 with TRBJ2-1; 14 positions agree with TRBD2. Germline-derived CDR1 and CDR2 are WSHSY and SAAADI. The CDR3 spans 17 residues. V trimming: 6 bases; J trimming: 2 bases; junction bases outside the gene matches: 6. The CDR3 nucleotides read TGCGCCAGCAGGACAAAGGGACTAGCGGGAGCCTACAATGAGCAGTTCTTC. It is translated as CASRTKGLAGAYNEQFF.

The table lists this clone with many counts. The chain is built from TRBV6-1 and TRBJ2-7; D remains ambiguous. Trimming left V 0 bases short and J 0 bases short, with 18 bases between. This CDR3 spans 18 amino acids. The germline gives CDR1 MNHNS, CDR2 SASEGT. Written as DNA, the CDR3 is TGTGCCAGCAGTGAAGCGCCGGAGCTTCATGGCAGCTCCTACGAGCAGTACTTC. As protein: CASSEAPELHGSSYEQYF.

This chain connects TRBV18 to TRBJ2-6, with no clear D. V was trimmed by 2 bases and J by 0 bases, leaving 11 bases between them. This CDR3 is 17 amino acids long. Germline CDR1 reads KGHSH; CDR2 reads LQKENI. In DNA form, the CDR3 reads TGTGCCAGCTCACCATATATGGAAAGCTCTGGGGCCAACGTCCTGACTTTC. Protein sequence: CASSPYMESSGANVLTF.

This rearrangement joins TRBV10-3 to TRBJ2-7; tentative D call: TRBD1 (6 bases). The germline V gene has CDR1 ENHRY and CDR2 SYGVKD. The CDR3 spans 17 residues. V lost 4 bases, J lost 1 base, and 20 bases lay in between. The CDR3 spells CAISGDTPGQGSYEQYF. The CDR3 DNA is TGTGCCATCAGTGGGGACACCCCTGGGCAGGGGTCCTACGAGCAGTACTTC.

The chain combines TRBV5-1 with TRBJ2-7; 11 bases are shared with TRBD2. The CDR3 loop spans 15 amino acids. V trimming: 3 bases; J trimming: 3 bases; junction bases outside the gene matches: 5. Germline CDR1 reads SGHRS; CDR2 reads YFSETQ. For the CDR3, the DNA is TGCGCCAGCAGCTGGGGGACTAGCGGAGACTACGAGCAGTACTTC. It codes for CASSWGTSGDYEQYF.

V is TRBV7-2 and J is TRBJ2-1; the match to TRBD2 covers 8 bases. V lost 6 bases, J lost 2 bases, and 9 bases stayed unmatched. This CDR3 spans 16 amino acids. Germline-derived CDR1 and CDR2 are SGHTA and FQGNSA. The DNA of the CDR3 is TGTGCCAGCAGATTGTCCGGGACTAGGACCTACAATGAGCAGTTCTTC. As protein: CASRLSGTRTYNEQFF.

This chain connects TRBV11-3 to TRBJ2-7; perhaps D is TRBD1 or TRBD2 (5 bases each). CDR3 size: 13 residues. Germline CDR1 SGHNT, CDR2 YENEEA. With 5 bases removed from V and 2 bases from J, the gap between germline ends came to 10 bases. The CDR3 protein is CASSPGLTYEQYF. CDR3 DNA: TGTGCCAGCAGCCCGGGGCTTACCTACGAGCAGTACTTC.

This clone was counted between two and nine times. The chain uses TRBV5-8 and TRBJ2-1, with TRBD2 matching over 13 bases. The CDR3 covers 17 residues. Germline CDR1 SGHTS, CDR2 YDEGEE. V shed 0 bases and J 3 bases; nucleotides not matched to a gene: 3. The DNA for the CDR3 is TGTGCCAGCAGCTTGGGGACTAGCGGGAGAGGCTACAATGAGCAGTTCTTC. It codes for CASSLGTSGRGYNEQFF. The complete variable domain, with remaining parts taken from reference TRBV5-8 and TRBJ2-1, reads EAGVTQSPTHLIKTRGQQATLRCSPISGHTSVYWYQQALGLGLQFLLWYDEGEERNRGNFPPRFSGRQFPNYSSELNVNALELEDSALYLCASSLGTSGRGYNEQFFGPGTRLTVL.

CDR3 DNA: TGTGCCACCAAAACCGGGGGTTCTGGAAACACCATATATTTT. It specifies CATKTGGSGNTIYF. The J gene is TRBJ1-3, the V gene TRBV19, with D perhaps TRBD1 (5 bases). V was pared by 10 bases and J by 1 base, with 14 bases between. Germline values: CDR1 LNHDA, CDR2 SQIVND (reference sequence). The CDR3 is 14 residues long.

The chain employs TRBV27 and TRBJ1-2; perhaps TRBD1 as D (5 bases). V shed 3 bases and J shed 2 bases, with 16 bases lying between them. The V gene's germline CDR1 is MNHEY and CDR2 SMNVEV (reference sequence). This CDR3 region has 16 residues. The CDR3 coding sequence is TGTGCCAGCAGTTTTTTTGGGGCAGGGCGGAACTATGGCTACACCTTC. Translating gives CASSFFGAGRNYGYTF.